Shown below are 15 T cell receptor beta chains from a single sample sequenced in a study of early T cells in non-severe SARS-CoV-2 infection. One entry per CDR3 protein results from TCRdb running MiXCR on the 5' RACE reads. The sample yields around 57,000 distinct CDR3 sequences, approximately 6% seen once. What was sequenced was whole blood. The receptor set was obtained from an adult who was a healthcare worker with PCR-confirmed SARS-CoV-2 infection or an uninfected control (not recorded which).

Ten or more counts support this clonotype. The chain couples TRBV11-3 to TRBJ1-1; maybe TRBD1 (5 bases). V was pared by 4 bases and J by 1 base, with 16 bases between. In germline, CDR1 is SGHNT, CDR2 YENEEA. The CDR3 has 16 amino acids. As DNA, the CDR3 is TGTGCCAGCAGCTCAACCTTAAAGACAGCGAACACTGAAGCTTTCTTT. It codes for CASSSTLKTANTEAFF. Supplemented by reference TRBV11-3 and TRBJ1-1, the full variable domain reads EAGVVQSPRYKIIEKKQPVAFWCNPISGHNTLYWYLQNLGQGPELLIRYENEEAVDDSQLPKDRFSAERLKGVDSTLKIQPAELGDSAVYLCASSSTLKTANTEAFFGQGTRLTVV.

V is TRBV9 and J is TRBJ2-7, with 11 bases identical to TRBD1. V was clipped by 3 bases and J by 2 bases; unmatched bases: 7. The CDR3 extends over 16 amino acids. Germline CDR1 SGDLS, CDR2 YYNGEE. The CDR3 loop reads CASSASPGQGAYEQYF. CDR3 nucleotide sequence: TGTGCCAGCAGCGCCAGTCCGGGACAGGGGGCCTACGAGCAGTACTTC.

This clonotype occurred many times. The rearrangement links TRBV20-1 to TRBJ2-7; 7 positions agree with TRBD2. From germline, CDR1 is DFQATT and CDR2 SNEGSKA (reference sequence). The ends lost 8 bases at V and 7 bases at J; junction bases unmatched: 8. The CDR3 contains 11 residues. The CDR3 loop is CSWEGTREQYF. The CDR3 nucleotides are TGCAGTTGGGAGGGGACGCGAGAGCAGTACTTC.

This chain joins TRBV6-1 and TRBJ2-7, with D possibly being TRBD1 (6 bases). Germline lookup yields CDR1 MNHNS and CDR2 SASEGT. This CDR3 comprises 13 residues. The V end lost 3 bases, the J end lost 2 bases, and 8 bases lay between the germline ends. The CDR3 nucleotides are TGTGCCAGCAGTGATACAGGGACCTACGAGCAGTACTTC. Residues: CASSDTGTYEQYF.

This clonotype occurred a few times. This chain links TRBV4-3 with TRBJ2-1; D tentatively fits TRBD1 or TRBD2 (5 bases each). Trimming removed 4 bases at V and 0 bases at J, with 13 bases between. CDR1 and CDR2 from the germline V gene are LGHNA and YSLEER. This CDR3 is 16 amino acids long. CDR3 in amino acids: CASSRDGTSSYNEQFF. CDR3 nucleotides: TGCGCCAGCAGCCGGGACGGTACCAGCTCCTACAATGAGCAGTTCTTC.

The rearrangement links TRBV6-5 to TRBJ1-1; a weak D match, TRBD1 (5 bases). The length of the CDR3 is 15 residues. The V gene's germline CDR1 is MNHEY and CDR2 SVGAGI. Trimming shortened V by 5 bases and J by 8 bases, and 21 bases separated the two germline ends. CDR3 loop: CASSTGTGLEGEAFF. The CDR3 DNA reads TGTGCCAGCAGTACGGGAACAGGATTGGAAGGCGAAGCTTTCTTT.

The chain uses TRBV19 and TRBJ2-3; tentatively, D is TRBD1 or TRBD2 (6 bases each). The germline gives CDR1 LNHDA, CDR2 SQIVND (reference sequence). Trimming removed 1 base from V and 6 bases from J, with 8 bases in between. The CDR3 extends over 13 amino acids. CDR3 loop: CASSIGGGDTQYF. The CDR3 DNA is TGTGCCAGTAGTATAGGAGGGGGGGATACGCAGTATTTT.

The table lists this clonotype with many counts. V usage is TRBV19 and J usage is TRBJ1-6; the match to TRBD1 covers 8 bases. The germline V gene encodes CDR1 LNHDA and CDR2 SQIVND (reference sequence). There are 15 residues in the CDR3. The V gene end was trimmed by 8 bases and the J gene end by 7 bases; junction bases not matched to a gene: 10. The DNA of the CDR3 is TGTGCCAGTCAAAATCAGGGGGCGGCGAATTCACCCCTCCACTTT. It codes for CASQNQGAANSPLHF.

The chain links TRBV6-5 to TRBJ2-7; weak D call: TRBD1 (6 bases). This CDR3 has 13 amino acids. Looked up from germline, CDR1 is MNHEY and CDR2 is SVGAGI. V lost 6 bases to trimming and J lost 1 base, with 10 bases between them. DNA for the CDR3: TGTGCCAGCAGCCGACAGGTTTCCTACGAGCAGTACTTC. The encoded protein is CASSRQVSYEQYF.

This clonotype turned up a few times. CDR3 bases: TGCAGTGCTCCATCCTACCGGGACCCACGCGGGGAGCAGTACTTC. Its protein product is CSAPSYRDPRGEQYF. J is TRBJ2-7 and V is TRBV20-1; D is perhaps TRBD1 or TRBD2 (5 bases each). V was trimmed by 5 bases and J by 7 bases, leaving 24 bases between them. Germline lookup yields CDR1 DFQATT and CDR2 SNEGSKA (reference sequence). The CDR3 is 15 amino acids.

Many counts were recorded for this clonotype. This rearrangement joins TRBV30 to TRBJ1-1; D not certain. The ends were cut back, 3 bases at V and 7 bases at J, with 18 bases in the middle. The CDR3 covers 14 residues. The germline CDR1 and CDR2 sequences are GTSNPN and SVGIG (reference sequence). In nucleotides, the CDR3 is TGTGCCTGGAGGGTATTAGAGCCTCCTTATGAAGCTTTCTTT. It translates to CAWRVLEPPYEAFF.

This clonotype was observed many times. This sequence joins TRBV28 and TRBJ1-4; the match to TRBD1 covers 7 bases. Germline CDR1 reads MDHEN; CDR2 reads SYDVKM. Trimming took 7 bases from V and 6 from J; bases not matched to a gene: 5. CDR3 length: 13 amino acids. DNA of the CDR3: TGTGCCAGCAAGGGGACAGCCCATGAAAAACTGTTTTTT. It is translated as CASKGTAHEKLFF.

This clonotype was counted many times. The chain uses TRBV11-2 and TRBJ1-6; no reliable D call. Trimming removed 3 bases from V and 8 bases from J, with 14 bases in between. The CDR3 has 15 amino acids. From germline, CDR1 is SGHAT and CDR2 FQNNGV. The CDR3 region is CASSFRTARDSPLHF. The CDR3 DNA follows: TGTGCCAGCAGCTTTCGAACGGCTCGAGATTCACCCCTCCACTTT.

The CDR3 region is CASSFPRGPGNQPQHF. CDR3 nucleotides: TGTGCCAGCAGTTTCCCCAGGGGGCCGGGCAATCAGCCCCAGCATTTT. This chain uses TRBV6-2 or TRBV6-3 with TRBJ1-5, with 8 bases identical to TRBD1. CDR1 MNHEY and CDR2 SVGEGT come from the germline V gene. V lost 4 bases and J lost 2; bases outside the gene matches: 7. This CDR3 comprises 16 residues.

The V and J genes are TRBV6-5 and TRBJ2-7, with a weak D call TRBD1 (5 bases). The CDR3 is 15 residues long. Trimming shortened V by 3 bases and J by 4 bases, and 16 bases separated the two germline ends. Germline V lookup: CDR1 MNHEY, CDR2 SVGAGI. The CDR3, as DNA: TGTGCCAGCAGTTATATAGGGCAGGGCCTTTACGAGCAGTACTTC. Protein sequence: CASSYIGQGLYEQYF.